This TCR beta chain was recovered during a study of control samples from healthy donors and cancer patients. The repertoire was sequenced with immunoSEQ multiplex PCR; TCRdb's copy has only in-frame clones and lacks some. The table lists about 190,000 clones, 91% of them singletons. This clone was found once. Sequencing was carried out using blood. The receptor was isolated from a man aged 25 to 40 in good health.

The CDR3 loop is CAWRGPAWGEKLFF. Here the CDR3 DNA reads TGTGCCTGGAGGGGACCGGCATGGGGAGAAAAACTGTTTTTT. V is TRBV30 and J is TRBJ1-4; perhaps TRBD1 as D (5 bases). This CDR3 contains 14 residues. Germline loops: CDR1 GTSNPN, CDR2 SVGIG (reference sequence). V gave up 3 bases and J gave up 8 bases, with 16 bases separating them.